A single TCR beta chain is shown here with its context. Original processing notes: Estimates of nucleated cell counts were drawn from the amplification of reference gene primers. Method: immunoSEQ multiplex PCR; TCRdb's copy keeps in-frame clones and lacks some. Clone size and V and J calls were adopted from that table, with D and trimming inferred from the DNA. The sample has about 170,000 clones, approximately 74% seen once; the top ten hold about 3%. This sample was included in a study of blood T cell repertoires in COVID-19. Germline-derived CDR1 and CDR2 are MDHEN and SYDVKM. CDR3 size: 16 residues. Between the trimmed V and J ends, which lost 4 bases and 5 bases, there was a span of 20 bases.

This clonotype was obtained from an elderly woman with acute or convalescent COVID-19. The chain combines TRBV28 with TRBJ1-1, with D possibly matching TRBD1 (5 bases). The sequencing sample was made of peripheral blood. CDR3 DNA: TGTGCCAGCAGTTCACCCTCCGCTGTGGGGGGGACTGAAGCTTTCTTT. Its protein is CASSSPSAVGGTEAFF.